The 16 T cell receptor beta chains below come from one sample, sequenced in a study of blood T cell repertoires in COVID-19. The method was immunoSEQ multiplex PCR; TCRdb's version includes in-frame clones alone and lacks a portion of them. The sample includes 25,000 to 35,000 clones, approximately 85% of them seen just once. Sequencing input: peripheral blood. Receptor source: a human donor in a cohort sampled during active COVID-19.

J is TRBJ1-2 and V is TRBV11-2, with a tentative D call TRBD1 (5 bases). Germline V gives CDR1 SGHAT, CDR2 FQNNGV. The CDR3 length is 14 residues. Trimming pared 3 bases from V and 4 bases from J, leaving 12 bases between. CDR3 sequence (DNA): TGTGCCAGCAGCTTGGGGGGACCGCTCTATGGCTACACCTTC. Translating gives CASSLGGPLYGYTF. The full variable domain, with the rest looked up from reference TRBV11-2 and TRBJ1-2, is EAGVAQSPRYKIIEKRQSVAFWCNPISGHATLYWYQQILGQGPKLLIQFQNNGVVDDSQLPKDRFSAERLKGVDSTLKIQPAKLEDSAVYLCASSLGGPLYGYTFGSGTRLTVV.

The chain couples TRBV6-6 to TRBJ2-7; perhaps TRBD1 as D (6 bases). The CDR3 is made up of 14 amino acids. Germline values: CDR1 MNHNY, CDR2 SVGAGI (reference sequence). The ends were cut back, 5 bases at V and 2 bases at J, with 13 bases in the middle. CDR3 region: CASSPGTRAYEQYF. The CDR3 DNA follows: TGTGCCAGCAGTCCCGGGACACGAGCCTACGAGCAGTACTTC.

The chain uses TRBV5-4 and TRBJ1-1; 8 bases are a match to TRBD1. Trimming at V came to 4 bases and at J to 2 bases, leaving 4 bases not matched to a gene. From germline, CDR1 is SGHNT and CDR2 YYREEE (reference sequence). The CDR3 contains 14 residues. CDR3 nucleotide sequence: TGTGCCAGCAGCCCTGACAGGGGAAACACTGAAGCTTTCTTT. Translating gives CASSPDRGNTEAFF. Using reference TRBV5-4 and TRBJ1-1 for the parts outside the CDR3, the full variable domain is ETGVTQSPTHLIKTRGQQVTLRCSSQSGHNTVSWYQQALGQGPQFIFQYYREEENGRGNFPPRFSGLQFPNYSSELNVNALELDDSALYLCASSPDRGNTEAFFGQGTRLTVV.

This chain joins TRBV27 and TRBJ2-5, with unresolved D. V was trimmed by 0 bases and J by 1 base, leaving 6 bases between them. The CDR3 contains 14 residues. The germline CDR1 and CDR2 sequences are MNHEY and SMNVEV (reference sequence). The CDR3 DNA reads TGTGCCAGCAGTTTATCGGCCTCCCAAGAGACCCAGTACTTC. Protein: CASSLSASQETQYF.

This clone was observed once. The rearrangement uses TRBV5-6 and TRBJ2-5, with D maybe TRBD1 (5 bases). This CDR3 comprises 12 residues. Germline values: CDR1 SGHDT, CDR2 YYEEEE. Trimming cost V 4 bases and J 9 bases, with 13 bases left between them. The CDR3 nucleotides read TGTGCCAGCAGCCCGGGCGTAGGGGCCCAGTACTTC. Encoded protein: CASSPGVGAQYF.

The chain combines TRBV5-1 with TRBJ2-7; no clear D gene. Trimming left V 0 bases short and J 1 base short, with 8 bases between. The CDR3 runs to 14 residues. Germline V gene data show CDR1 as SGHRS and CDR2 as YFSETQ. CDR3 sequence: CASSLDGDSYEQYF. The CDR3 nucleotides are TGCGCCAGCAGCTTGGACGGAGATTCCTACGAGCAGTACTTC.

The chain employs TRBV29-1 and TRBJ1-2; TRBD1 might be the D (6 bases). The CDR3 loop spans 13 amino acids. CDR1 is SQVTM and CDR2 is ANQGSEA in the germline V gene. Trimming cost V 1 base and J 9 bases, with 15 bases left between them. CDR3 sequence (DNA): TGCAGCGTTGAAGTGGGACACTTGATCAGCTACACCTTC. Translating gives CSVEVGHLISYTF. The entire variable domain, with the rest obtained from reference TRBV29-1 and TRBJ1-2, is as follows: SAVISQKPSRDICQRGTSLTIQCQVDSQVTMMFWYRQQPGQSLTLIATANQGSEATYESGFVIDKFPISRPNLTFSTLTVSNMSPEDSSIYLCSVEVGHLISYTFGSGTRLTVV.

The sample holds one count of this clone. The chain couples TRBV6-5 to TRBJ1-1, with TRBD1 matching over 10 bases. This CDR3 has 14 residues. Germline-derived CDR1 and CDR2 are MNHEY and SVGAGI. The ends lost 7 bases at V and 6 bases at J; junction bases unmatched: 8. The CDR3 reads CASKPGQGFPEAFF. CDR3 bases: TGTGCCAGCAAACCGGGACAGGGGTTCCCTGAAGCTTTCTTT.

This clone turned up a few times. The rearrangement uses TRBV6-5 and TRBJ2-7, with TRBD2 identical over 10 bases. V dropped 5 bases and J dropped 7; count of bases not matched to a gene: 5. There are 13 residues in the CDR3. CDR1 is MNHEY, CDR2 SVGAGI, per germline. DNA for the CDR3: TGTGCCAGCAGTAGCGGGAGGGGTGAGGAGCAGTACTTC. This gives the protein CASSSGRGEEQYF.

This chain links TRBV12-3 or TRBV12-4 with TRBJ2-3; no clear D. Trimming pared 6 bases from V and 6 bases from J, leaving 13 bases between. CDR3 length: 13 amino acids. DNA for the CDR3: TGTGCCAGCAGCCTAAAGCGAGCCGATACGCAGTATTTT. Its protein product is CASSLKRADTQYF.

The chain is built from TRBV18 and TRBJ2-7; the D gene is possibly TRBD2 (7 bases). The germline gives CDR1 KGHSH, CDR2 LQKENI. V was pared by 2 bases and J by 3 bases, with 14 bases between. The CDR3 extends over 15 amino acids. Here the CDR3 reads CASSPSRGGFYEQYF. As DNA, the CDR3 is TGTGCCAGCTCACCATCCAGGGGAGGGTTCTACGAGCAGTACTTC.

The chain links TRBV13 to TRBJ2-7; TRBD1 aligns across 11 bases. The CDR3 sequence is 15 residues long. Germline values: CDR1 PRHDT, CDR2 FYEKMQ (reference sequence). Trimming at V came to 4 bases and at J to 5 bases, leaving 7 bases not matched to a gene. The CDR3 DNA sequence: TGTGCCAGCAGCTCTGGGACAGGGGGGTGGAACGAGCAGTACTTC. Translated: CASSSGTGGWNEQYF.

CDR3 DNA sequence: TGCAGTGCTAGTAGGGGTGAAAAACTGTTTTTT. Its protein product is CSASRGEKLFF. The rearrangement joins TRBV20-1 to TRBJ1-4, with D perhaps matching TRBD1 (5 bases). This CDR3 comprises 11 residues. Per germline, CDR1 DFQATT and CDR2 SNEGSKA (reference sequence). Trimming took 3 bases from V and 7 from J, leaving 6 bases between them.

The CDR3 bases are TGTGCCAGCAGCTTCGGGACAGTCGTAAACACTGAAGCTTTCTTT. Protein: CASSFGTVVNTEAFF. This chain uses TRBV13 with TRBJ1-1; 7 bases align to TRBD1. This CDR3 contains 15 residues. Trimming cost V 3 bases and J 2 bases; bases outside gene matches: 6. Germline loops: CDR1 PRHDT, CDR2 FYEKMQ (reference sequence).

The gene calls are TRBV6-4 and TRBJ2-1, with a possible D match to TRBD2 (5 bases). CDR3 length: 15 amino acids. Trimming removed 5 bases at V and 0 bases at J, with 11 bases between. Germline V gives CDR1 MRHNA, CDR2 SNTAGT. This CDR3 reads CASSPGIVSYNEQFF. The CDR3 nucleotides are TGTGCCAGCAGTCCCGGGATTGTCTCCTACAATGAGCAGTTCTTC.

CDR3 protein: CASSPGSGRVYEQYF. The CDR3 nucleotides are TGTGCCAGCTCACCGGGTAGTGGGAGAGTCTACGAGCAGTACTTC. The V and J genes are TRBV18 and TRBJ2-7, with D possibly TRBD2 on 5 matching bases. V gave up 3 bases and J gave up 3 bases, with 15 bases separating them. This CDR3 contains 15 residues. Per germline, CDR1 KGHSH and CDR2 LQKENI.